The 13 T cell receptor beta chains below come from one sample, sequenced in a study of T cell clonotyping in hematopoietic cell transplantation. The repertoire was sequenced with immunoSEQ multiplex PCR; TCRdb's copy has only in-frame clones and lacks some. In the table there are several thousand clones, approximately 91% of which are singletons. The material sequenced was PBMCs, taken at the time of graft-versus-host disease after allogeneic stem cell transplant. All receptors derive from a male patient in his sixties who had an allogeneic stem cell transplant from a related donor, so the T cells may come from the graft donor. Some clones in this sample may be carry-over from other donors' samples.

This chain uses TRBV7-2 with TRBJ2-7, with TRBD2 matching 12 bases. V lost 1 base to trimming and J lost 1 base; unmatched junction nucleotides: 2. The CDR3 loop spans 16 amino acids. Germline loops: CDR1 SGHTA, CDR2 FQGNSA. The CDR3 reads CASSLGLAGESYEQYF. CDR3 coding DNA: TGTGCCAGCAGCTTAGGACTAGCGGGGGAGTCCTACGAGCAGTACTTC.

This chain links TRBV6-1 with TRBJ2-3; no definite D call. This CDR3 contains 13 residues. Deletions cut 4 bases from V and 1 base from J, with 6 bases between. Looked up from germline, CDR1 is MNHNS and CDR2 is SASEGT. CDR3 DNA: TGTGCCAGCAGTGCATTCCGCACAGATACGCAGTATTTT. Its protein is CASSAFRTDTQYF.

The chain carries TRBV7-3 and TRBJ1-1; D not resolved. There are 13 residues in the CDR3. The germline CDR1 and CDR2 sequences are SGHTA and FQGTGA. Trimming left V 3 bases short and J 1 base short, with 6 bases between. This CDR3 reads CASSLRENTEAFF. Written as DNA, the CDR3 is TGTGCCAGCAGCTTGAGGGAGAACACTGAAGCTTTCTTT.

This clone was found once. The chain combines TRBV19 with TRBJ1-1, with D hard to call. Germline CDR1 LNHDA, CDR2 SQIVND (reference sequence). CDR3 length: 14 amino acids. V gave up 3 bases and J gave up 1 base, with 9 bases separating them. For the CDR3, the DNA is TGTGCCAGTAGTATCTCGGGAGGGAACACTGAAGCTTTCTTT. Translating it yields CASSISGGNTEAFF.

The chain couples TRBV25-1 to TRBJ1-1; weak D call: TRBD1 (5 bases). V lost 6 bases and J 2 bases, leaving 13 bases between the germline ends. CDR3 length: 14 residues. Germline CDR1 and CDR2: MGHDK and SYGVNS. The CDR3 bases are TGTGCCAGCAGAACCGGGACGGCTAACACTGAAGCTTTCTTT. Protein product: CASRTGTANTEAFF.

This chain joins TRBV5-6 and TRBJ1-1; 9 bases align to TRBD1. V shed 4 bases, J shed 2 bases, and the junction held 6 bases outside the gene matches. The CDR3 has 15 residues. The V gene's germline CDR1 is SGHDT and CDR2 YYEEEE. CDR3 nucleotides: TGTGCCAGCAGCGAACAGGGGGCCCCTAACACTGAAGCTTTCTTT. Amino acid sequence: CASSEQGAPNTEAFF. Drawing the rest from reference TRBV5-6 and TRBJ1-1, the complete variable domain is DAGVTQSPTHLIKTRGQQVTLRCSPKSGHDTVSWYQQALGQGPQFIFQYYEEEERQRGNFPDRFSGHQFPNYSSELNVNALLLGDSALYLCASSEQGAPNTEAFFGQGTRLTVV.

This clone came up once. The J gene is TRBJ2-1, the V gene TRBV19; 12 nucleotides align to TRBD1. In germline, CDR1 is LNHDA, CDR2 SQIVND (reference sequence). This CDR3 spans 13 amino acids. With V trimmed by 8 bases and J by 10 bases, 6 bases remained unmatched. The CDR3 loop is CASQRDRGQEQFF. The CDR3 bases are TGTGCCAGTCAACGGGACAGGGGGCAAGAGCAGTTCTTC. Using reference TRBV19 and TRBJ2-1 for the parts outside the CDR3, the full variable domain is DGGITQSPKYLFRKEGQNVTLSCEQNLNHDAMYWYRQDPGQGLRLIYYSQIVNDFQKGDIAEGYSVSREKKESFPLTVTSAQKNPTAFYLCASQRDRGQEQFFGPGTRLTVL.

The rearrangement joins TRBV4-2 to TRBJ2-2; tentatively, D is TRBD1 (6 bases). Germline CDR1 reads LGHNA; CDR2 reads YNFKEQ. The CDR3 loop spans 14 amino acids. The V end was cut by 6 bases, the J end by 6 bases, with 14 bases between. CDR3 protein: CASRQGTWAGELFF. In DNA, the CDR3 is TGTGCCAGCAGACAGGGCACCTGGGCCGGGGAGCTGTTTTTT.

The chain recombines TRBV4-1 with TRBJ2-2; D gene ambiguous. The CDR3 length is 14 residues. V was clipped by 0 bases and J by 9 bases, with 11 bases between them. Germline V gives CDR1 MGHRA, CDR2 YSYEKL. The CDR3 DNA follows: TGCGCCAGCAGCCAAGATCTTTCCCCCCGGGAGCTGTTTTTT. Amino acid sequence: CASSQDLSPRELFF.

The chain recombines TRBV20-1 with TRBJ2-1; D remains unclear. Germline values: CDR1 DFQATT, CDR2 SNEGSKA (reference sequence). The CDR3 has 11 amino acids. V was pared by 2 bases and J by 7 bases, with 6 bases between. In DNA, the CDR3 is TGCAGTGCTAGAAAAGCAAATGAGCAGTTCTTC. Translated: CSARKANEQFF.

This chain joins TRBV5-1 and TRBJ1-4, with D possibly being TRBD1 (6 bases). Germline loops: CDR1 SGHRS, CDR2 YFSETQ. The V end was cut by 6 bases, the J end by 5 bases, with 20 bases between. This CDR3 is built from 16 residues. The CDR3 DNA is TGCGCCAGCACCCCCACCGGGGGGGCGGGAAATGAAAAACTGTTTTTT. Translating it yields CASTPTGGAGNEKLFF.

A single count supports this clone. The V call is TRBV11-2, the J call TRBJ2-1, with TRBD2 matching over 11 bases. Unmatched junction bases numbered 9, after V lost 3 bases and J lost 8 bases. The length of the CDR3 is 16 residues. CDR1 and CDR2 from the germline V gene are SGHAT and FQNNGV. The CDR3 here is CASSFLNSGGADEQFF. DNA of the CDR3: TGTGCCAGCAGCTTCCTCAATAGCGGGGGGGCGGATGAGCAGTTCTTC.

CDR3 protein: CSVWVYTEAFF. The CDR3 DNA reads TGCAGCGTTTGGGTTTACACTGAAGCTTTCTTT. The rearrangement joins TRBV29-1 to TRBJ1-1; D not resolved. V lost 5 bases to trimming and J lost 3 bases, with 7 bases between them. This CDR3 region has 11 residues. Germline V gives CDR1 SQVTM, CDR2 ANQGSEA.